Listed below are T cell receptor beta chains from one sample, sequenced in a study of blood T cell repertoires in COVID-19. Measured with immunoSEQ multiplex PCR; TCRdb has only the in-frame clones, and not every one. The sample includes under 250,000 clones, about 79% of them seen just once. Sequences were obtained from peripheral blood. The receptors were sampled from a man aged 50 to 60 with active or convalescent COVID-19. Both conserved end residues are part of each CDR3. D genes are given only for firm matches. Only some rows state a clone size, as once, few, many or a class for expanded clones.

CDR3aa,CDR3nt,j_gene,abundance,v_gene,len,d_gene
CASSPQGQLNTEAFF,TGTGCCAGCTCACCCCAAGGACAGTTGAACACTGAAGCTTTCTTT,TRBJ1-1,once,TRBV18,15,NA
CASSYGLAGQETQYF,TGTGCCAGCAGTTATGGACTAGCGGGCCAAGAGACCCAGTACTTC,TRBJ2-5,NA,TRBV6-2/TRBV6-3,15,TRBD2
CASSPGTGSVNYGYTF,TGCGCCAGCAGCCCCGGGACAGGGTCGGTTAACTATGGCTACACCTTC,TRBJ1-2,NA,TRBV5-1,16,TRBD1
CASNGEPQYF,TGTGCCAGCAACGGGGAACCGCAGTATTTT,TRBJ2-3,NA,TRBV2,10,NA
CASSLGERKDEKLFF,TGCGCCAGCAGCTTGGGTGAGAGGAAAGACGAAAAACTGTTTTTT,TRBJ1-4,NA,TRBV5-1,15,NA
CASSGGLADNEQFF,TGTGCCAGCAGCGGGGGACTAGCGGACAATGAGCAGTTCTTC,TRBJ2-1,NA,TRBV2,14,TRBD2
CASSLGGSYNEQFF,TGTGCCAGCAGCTTAGGTGGGAGTTACAATGAGCAGTTCTTC,TRBJ2-1,NA,TRBV7-2,14,NA
CAWADRVSYYGYTF,TGTGCCTGGGCGGACAGGGTGAGCTACTATGGCTACACCTTC,TRBJ1-2,NA,TRBV30,14,TRBD1
CASSTPRGSSYNEQFF,TGTGCCAGCAGCACCCCCCGCGGGAGCTCCTACAATGAGCAGTTCTTC,TRBJ2-1,NA,TRBV11-2,16,TRBD2
CASRTGYTDTQYF,TGTGCCAGCAGAACGGGGTACACAGATACGCAGTATTTT,TRBJ2-3,NA,TRBV4-2,13,NA
CASSEQGSSYEQYF,TGTGCCAGCAGTGAACAGGGGAGCTCCTACGAGCAGTACTTC,TRBJ2-7,NA,TRBV2,14,NA
CASSQDIVGEKEKKLFF,TGCGCCAGCAGCCAAGATATAGTCGGGGAGAAGGAGAAAAAACTGTTTTTT,TRBJ1-4,NA,TRBV4-3,17,NA
CASSLRQGGSTDTQYF,TGCGCCAGCAGCCTTCGACAGGGGGGATCCACAGATACGCAGTATTTT,TRBJ2-3,NA,TRBV5-1,16,TRBD1
CASSQEYSYNEQFF,TGTGCCAGCAGCCAAGAGTACTCCTACAATGAGCAGTTCTTC,TRBJ2-1,once,TRBV7-9,14,NA
CASSLVGRAGVKDTQYF,TGTGCCAGCAGCTTGGTGGGTAGGGCAGGGGTAAAGGATACGCAGTATTTT,TRBJ2-3,few,TRBV7-8,17,NA
CASSPAGGNNNEQFF,TGTGCCAGCAGCCCCGCCGGGGGTAATAACAATGAGCAGTTCTTC,TRBJ2-1,NA,TRBV7-2,15,NA
CASSPRVDSNYGYTF,TGTGCCAGCTCACCCCGGGTGGATTCTAACTATGGCTACACCTTC,TRBJ1-2,NA,TRBV18,15,NA
CASSTGTDQPQHF,TGTGCCAGCAGCACCGGGACAGATCAGCCCCAGCATTTT,TRBJ1-5,few,TRBV7-9,13,TRBD1
CASSRMSLANEKLFF,TGTGCCAGCAGCCGAATGAGCCTCGCCAATGAAAAACTGTTTTTT,TRBJ1-4,NA,TRBV9,15,NA
CASSSSTSSTDTQYF,TGTGCCAGCAGTTCCTCGACAAGCAGCACAGATACGCAGTATTTT,TRBJ2-3,NA,TRBV28,15,NA
CASAHGGAESGAFF,TGTGCCAGCGCCCATGGGGGGGCAGAGAGTGGAGCTTTCTTT,TRBJ1-1,NA,TRBV7-9,14,NA
CAGGQGGEKLFF,TGTGCCGGGGGACAGGGCGGGGAAAAACTGTTTTTT,TRBJ1-4,once,TRBV7-9,12,TRBD1
CASKQGAVRAFF,TGTGCCAGCAAACAGGGGGCCGTTCGGGCTTTCTTT,TRBJ1-1,NA,TRBV19,12,TRBD1
CAISPGTSSSYNEQFF,TGTGCCATCAGCCCCGGGACTTCGAGCTCCTACAATGAGCAGTTCTTC,TRBJ2-1,NA,TRBV10-3,16,NA
CSVGLQGAGTEAFF,TGCAGCGTTGGGTTGCAGGGGGCAGGGACTGAAGCTTTCTTT,TRBJ1-1,NA,TRBV29-1,14,TRBD1
CASSRRGPLNTGELFF,TGCGCCAGCAGCCGGAGGGGACCTTTGAACACCGGGGAGCTGTTTTTT,TRBJ2-2,NA,TRBV5-1,16,NA
CASSEGGQGPQHF,TGTGCCAGCAGTGAAGGGGGGCAAGGGCCCCAGCATTTT,TRBJ1-5,NA,TRBV6-1,13,NA
CATSRATGDEKLFF,TGTGCCACCAGCAGAGCGACAGGGGATGAAAAACTGTTTTTT,TRBJ1-4,NA,TRBV15,14,TRBD1
CASSSQAGATNEKLFF,TGTGCCAGCAGTTCCCAGGCTGGTGCAACTAATGAAAAACTGTTTTTT,TRBJ1-4,NA,TRBV2,16,NA
CATSETGQGGEQFF,TGTGCCACCAGTGAGACGGGACAGGGGGGTGAGCAGTTCTTC,TRBJ2-1,NA,TRBV24-1,14,TRBD1
CASSLTVGGAGDNEQFF,TGTGCCAGCAGCCTTACGGTCGGGGGGGCAGGAGACAATGAGCAGTTCTTC,TRBJ2-1,NA,TRBV3-1/TRBV3-2,17,TRBD2
CASSLQGNSPLHF,TGTGCCAGCAGTTTACAGGGGAATTCACCCCTCCACTTT,TRBJ1-6,NA,TRBV12-3/TRBV12-4,13,NA
CAISARGAGGYNEQFF,TGTGCCATCAGTGCCAGGGGAGCGGGGGGGTACAATGAGCAGTTCTTC,TRBJ2-1,NA,TRBV10-3,16,TRBD2
CASSFDMGNTEAFF,TGCGCCAGCAGCTTTGACATGGGGAACACTGAAGCTTTCTTT,TRBJ1-1,few,TRBV5-1,14,NA
CASSQAFRGSEAFF,TGCGCCAGCAGCCAAGCCTTCCGGGGGTCTGAAGCTTTCTTT,TRBJ1-1,NA,TRBV4-3,14,NA
CASSFGGWYGYTF,TGTGCCAGCAGCTTTGGAGGGTGGTACGGCTACACCTTC,TRBJ1-2,few,TRBV7-2,13,NA
CASSFFSTGKEKLFF,TGTGCCAGCAGCTTCTTTTCGACAGGAAAGGAAAAACTGTTTTTT,TRBJ1-4,NA,TRBV7-9,15,NA
CASSEDRAEGYTF,TGTGCCAGCAGTGAGGACAGGGCGGAAGGCTACACCTTC,TRBJ1-2,NA,TRBV2,13,TRBD1
CASRPPGQSISPLHF,TGTGCCAGCCGACCTCCGGGACAGAGCATTTCACCCCTCCACTTT,TRBJ1-6,once,TRBV27,15,TRBD1
CASSQAGLLDTEAFF,TGCGCCAGCAGCCAAGCCGGACTACTTGACACTGAAGCTTTCTTT,TRBJ1-1,NA,TRBV4-1,15,NA
CASSPGTLSGYTF,TGTGCCAGCAGCCCCGGGACATTGAGCGGCTACACCTTC,TRBJ1-2,NA,TRBV5-6,13,NA
CASSSMGGTDTQYF,TGTGCCAGCAGTTCCATGGGCGGCACAGATACGCAGTATTTT,TRBJ2-3,NA,TRBV6-6,14,NA
CASSLGQGGNGYTF,TGTGCCAGCAGCCTGGGACAGGGAGGAAATGGCTACACCTTC,TRBJ1-2,NA,TRBV4-2,14,TRBD1
CASSPLQLDYGYTF,TGTGCCAGCTCACCACTTCAACTCGACTATGGCTACACCTTC,TRBJ1-2,NA,TRBV18,14,NA
CASTNGGFNQPQHF,TGTGCCAGTACCAATGGGGGGTTTAATCAGCCCCAGCATTTT,TRBJ1-5,NA,TRBV19,14,NA
CASSLNPGGGDTQYF,TGTGCCAGCAGCTTAAATCCGGGGGGTGGAGATACGCAGTATTTT,TRBJ2-3,NA,TRBV7-3,15,TRBD2
CASSPGFGYSNQPQHF,TGCGCCAGCAGTCCAGGGTTCGGTTATAGCAATCAGCCCCAGCATTTT,TRBJ1-5,NA,TRBV5-1,16,NA
CASSDYQGNSPLHF,TGTGCCAGCAGTGACTACCAGGGGAATTCACCCCTCCACTTT,TRBJ1-6,NA,TRBV6-4,14,NA